Listed here are 21 T cell receptor beta chains from one sample, sequenced in a study of blood T cell repertoires in COVID-19. Sequencing was performed with immunoSEQ multiplex PCR; in TCRdb, only in-frame clones are kept and a portion is missing. Here the sample spans 130,000 to 150,000 clones, around 85% being singletons. Material for sequencing was peripheral blood. Receptors were obtained from a woman aged 80 or over with acute or convalescent COVID-19.

This sequence joins TRBV30 and TRBJ2-1; weak D call: TRBD1 (6 bases). The V and J ends lost 2 bases and 0 bases respectively, with 11 bases between them. There are 15 residues in the CDR3. Germline V gene data show CDR1 as GTSNPN and CDR2 as SVGIG (reference sequence). CDR3 residues: CAWSSGQLSYNEQFF. In DNA, the CDR3 is TGTGCCTGGAGTAGTGGACAGCTCTCCTACAATGAGCAGTTCTTC.

The chain uses TRBV7-9 and TRBJ2-1; 8 nucleotides agree with TRBD2. The J segment lost 2 bases and the V segment lost 8 bases, leaving 8 bases of the junction unmatched. Germline V lookup: CDR1 SEHNR, CDR2 FQNEAQ (reference sequence). The CDR3 sequence is 15 residues long. The CDR3 DNA follows: TGTGCCAGCTTTCGGGCCGGGGGGGCCTACAATGAGCAGTTCTTC. Translation: CASFRAGGAYNEQFF.

The gene calls are TRBV5-1 and TRBJ1-2, with D unclear. V was pared by 0 bases and J by 4 bases, with 10 bases between. Germline CDR1 reads SGHRS; CDR2 reads YFSETQ. The CDR3 runs to 14 residues. CDR3 DNA: TGCGCCAGCAGCTTGGAAATTGGTAGCTATGGCTACACCTTC. It translates to CASSLEIGSYGYTF. Combining the CDR3 with reference TRBV5-1 and TRBJ1-2 gives the whole variable domain KAGVTQTPRYLIKTRGQQVTLSCSPISGHRSVSWYQQTPGQGLQFLFEYFSETQRNKGNFPGRFSGRQFSNSRSEMNVSTLELGDSALYLCASSLEIGSYGYTFGSGTRLTVV.

The chain joins TRBV11-2 to TRBJ1-5, with 8 positions matching TRBD1. The CDR3 covers 15 residues. CDR1 is SGHAT, CDR2 FQNNGV, per germline. The J segment lost 7 bases and the V segment lost 5 bases, leaving 10 bases of the junction unmatched. Written as DNA, the CDR3 is TGTGCCAGCAGCGCCGGACAGGGCGGTCGACAGCCCCAGCATTTT. Its protein is CASSAGQGGRQPQHF.

V and J are TRBV6-5 and TRBJ1-1; D gene unclear. The germline V gene has CDR1 MNHEY and CDR2 SVGAGI. The CDR3 sequence is 12 residues long. The ends were cut back, 0 bases at V and 10 bases at J, with 9 bases in the middle. CDR3 residues: CASSYSTSPAFF. CDR3 sequence (DNA): TGTGCCAGCAGTTACTCAACATCCCCAGCTTTCTTT.

This clone was seen a single time. The rearrangement links TRBV7-2 to TRBJ1-4; 9 positions match TRBD1. This CDR3 spans 14 amino acids. The J segment lost 8 bases and the V segment lost 4 bases, leaving 5 bases of the junction unmatched. CDR1 and CDR2 (germline): SGHTA, FQGNSA. Here the CDR3 reads CASSYTGTGEKLFF. CDR3 nucleotide sequence: TGTGCCAGCAGCTATACAGGGACAGGGGAAAAACTGTTTTTT.

V gene TRBV11-2 combines with J gene TRBJ2-7; 8 bases align to TRBD1. This CDR3 has 15 amino acids. The junction had 7 bases not matched to a gene; V was cut back by 6 bases and J by 0 bases. In germline, CDR1 is SGHAT, CDR2 FQNNGV. This CDR3 is CASSLGQGLSYEQYF. DNA for the CDR3: TGTGCCAGCAGTCTAGGACAGGGCCTCTCCTACGAGCAGTACTTC.

V usage is TRBV7-9 and J usage is TRBJ1-2; no clear D gene. V was pared by 2 bases and J by 3 bases, with 4 bases between. The CDR3 totals 12 residues. Germline CDR1 is SEHNR and CDR2 is FQNEAQ (reference sequence). CDR3 residues: CASSLNYYGYTF. The CDR3 coding sequence is TGTGCCAGCAGCTTAAACTACTATGGCTACACCTTC.

The CDR3, as DNA: TGCGCCAGCAGTGCGGGGGGGAAACTGTACGAGCAGTACTTC. Protein: CASSAGGKLYEQYF. The chain employs TRBV10-1 and TRBJ2-7; 8 bases fit TRBD2. V lost 4 bases, J lost 4 bases, and 6 bases stayed unmatched. CDR1 is WNHNN, CDR2 SYGVQD, per germline (reference sequence). The CDR3 is made up of 14 amino acids.

The chain uses TRBV25-1 and TRBJ2-1; 8 bases align to TRBD1. The length of the CDR3 is 17 residues. Germline loops: CDR1 MGHDK, CDR2 SYGVNS. The V segment lost 1 base and the J segment 2 bases; nucleotides outside the gene matches: 7. The CDR3, as DNA: TGTGCCAGCAGTGAATCCGTGACAGGGGCCACCTACAATGAGCAGTTCTTC. Translation: CASSESVTGATYNEQFF.

The rearrangement links TRBV6-5 to TRBJ1-3; no clear D. V lost 8 bases and J lost 0, with 14 bases in between. Germline V CDR1 and CDR2: MNHEY, SVGAGI. The CDR3 sequence is 15 residues long. The CDR3 spells CASLKRAHSGNTIYF. CDR3 in DNA: TGTGCCAGCCTAAAGCGGGCACACTCTGGAAACACCATATATTTT.

This sequence joins TRBV5-4 and TRBJ2-7; no clear D gene. CDR3 length equals 14 residues. V was pared by 0 bases and J by 2 bases, with 9 bases between. CDR1 SGHNT and CDR2 YYREEE come from the germline V gene (reference sequence). CDR3 sequence reads: CASSLDGGTYEQYF. Here the CDR3 DNA reads TGTGCCAGCAGCTTGGATGGCGGAACCTACGAGCAGTACTTC.

The CDR3 reads CASRPRVANAGELFF. The CDR3 DNA is TGTGCCAGCAGGCCCAGGGTGGCTAACGCCGGGGAGCTGTTTTTT. The chain carries TRBV11-2 and TRBJ2-2, with D possibly being TRBD1 (5 bases). V lost 6 bases to trimming and J lost 6 bases, with 17 bases between them. This CDR3 is built from 15 residues. The germline V gene has CDR1 SGHAT and CDR2 FQNNGV.

This clone occurred a few times. The rearrangement joins TRBV5-1 to TRBJ1-1; D not certain. Trimming took 4 bases from V and 3 from J, leaving 13 bases between them. The CDR3 length is 14 residues. Germline-derived CDR1 and CDR2 are SGHRS and YFSETQ. The DNA for the CDR3 is TGCGCCAGCAGCGAGGAATTGATGGACACTGAAGCTTTCTTT. This codes for CASSEELMDTEAFF.

The chain employs TRBV6-6 and TRBJ1-1; the D gene is possibly TRBD1 (5 bases). The CDR3 is 13 amino acids. Germline-derived CDR1 and CDR2 are MNHNY and SVGAGI (reference sequence). With 5 bases removed from V and 1 base from J, the gap between germline ends came to 8 bases. The CDR3: CASSPGENTEAFF. For the CDR3, the DNA is TGTGCCAGCAGTCCGGGGGAGAACACTGAAGCTTTCTTT.

V and J are TRBV5-1 and TRBJ2-2, with 7 bases matching TRBD1. The germline V gene encodes CDR1 SGHRS and CDR2 YFSETQ. V lost 0 bases and J lost 4; bases outside the gene matches: 9. The CDR3 covers 17 residues. The CDR3 loop reads CASSLVDRGQITGELFF. DNA for the CDR3: TGCGCCAGCAGCTTGGTAGATAGGGGGCAAATCACCGGGGAGCTGTTTTTT.

The genes are TRBV7-2 and TRBJ2-7; TRBD2 matches at 8 bases. Germline CDR1 is SGHTA and CDR2 is FQGNSA. The CDR3 extends over 16 amino acids. V shed 1 base and J 0 bases; nucleotides not matched to a gene: 5. CDR3 sequence: CASSLGGGGLSYEQYF. The CDR3 nucleotides are TGTGCCAGCAGCTTAGGAGGCGGGGGGCTCTCCTACGAGCAGTACTTC.

The chain joins TRBV7-9 to TRBJ2-3, with D possibly matching TRBD1 (6 bases). Germline V gene data show CDR1 as SEHNR and CDR2 as FQNEAQ (reference sequence). The CDR3 extends over 14 amino acids. V was pared by 5 bases and J by 3 bases, with 12 bases between. The CDR3 DNA reads as TGTGCCAGCAGCCAAAGAGGACAGACAGATACGCAGTATTTT. This translates into CASSQRGQTDTQYF.

V is TRBV3-1 (or the pseudogene TRBV3-2) and J is TRBJ1-2; D may be TRBD1 (6 bases). V lost 6 bases, J lost 7 bases, and 21 bases lay in between. CDR1 and CDR2 from the germline V gene are LGHDT and YNNKEL (reference sequence). The CDR3 spans 15 residues. CDR3 sequence reads: CASSPTSSGVGGYTF. CDR3 DNA sequence: TGTGCCAGCAGTCCTACCTCTTCAGGGGTTGGTGGCTACACCTTC.

The chain uses TRBV7-2 and TRBJ1-1; tentative D call: TRBD1 (6 bases). Trimming stripped 1 base from V and 3 bases from J, with 15 bases between. The CDR3 runs to 16 residues. Germline V gene data show CDR1 as SGHTA and CDR2 as FQGNSA. CDR3: CASSLGTYYRDTEAFF. The DNA for the CDR3 is TGTGCCAGCAGCTTAGGTACCTACTACAGGGACACTGAAGCTTTCTTT.

V gene TRBV24-1 combines with J gene TRBJ1-2, with a possible D match to TRBD1 (5 bases). CDR3 length: 13 amino acids. Germline values: CDR1 KGHDR, CDR2 SFDVKD. The V end lost 4 bases, the J end lost 4 bases, and 9 bases lay between the germline ends. DNA for the CDR3: TGTGCCACCAGTGAAGACAGTTTCTATGGCTACACCTTC. It is translated as CATSEDSFYGYTF.